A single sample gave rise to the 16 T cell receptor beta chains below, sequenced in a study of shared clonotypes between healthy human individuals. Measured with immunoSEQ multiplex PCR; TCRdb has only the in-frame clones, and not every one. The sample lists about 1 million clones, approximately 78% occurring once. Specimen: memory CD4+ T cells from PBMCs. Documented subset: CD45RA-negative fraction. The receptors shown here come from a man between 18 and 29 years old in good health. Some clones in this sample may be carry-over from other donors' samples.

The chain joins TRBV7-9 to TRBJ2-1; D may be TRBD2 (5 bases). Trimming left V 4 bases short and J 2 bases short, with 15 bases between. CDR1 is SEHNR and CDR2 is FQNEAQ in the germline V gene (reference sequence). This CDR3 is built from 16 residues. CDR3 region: CASSYSGVTTYNEQFF. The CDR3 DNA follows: TGTGCCAGCAGCTATTCCGGGGTAACCACCTACAATGAGCAGTTCTTC.

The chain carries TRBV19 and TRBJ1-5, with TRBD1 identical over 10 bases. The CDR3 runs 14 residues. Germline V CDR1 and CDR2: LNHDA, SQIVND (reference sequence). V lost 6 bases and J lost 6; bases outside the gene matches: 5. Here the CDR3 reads CASRRQGAVQPQHF. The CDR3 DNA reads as TGTGCCAGTAGGCGACAGGGGGCGGTTCAGCCCCAGCATTTT.

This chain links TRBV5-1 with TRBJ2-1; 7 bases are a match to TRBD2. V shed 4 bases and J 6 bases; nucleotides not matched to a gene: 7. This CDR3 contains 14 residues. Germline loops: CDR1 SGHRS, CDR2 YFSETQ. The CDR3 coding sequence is TGCGCCAGCAGCGGAATAGCGGGTAGCAATGAGCAGTTCTTC. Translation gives CASSGIAGSNEQFF.

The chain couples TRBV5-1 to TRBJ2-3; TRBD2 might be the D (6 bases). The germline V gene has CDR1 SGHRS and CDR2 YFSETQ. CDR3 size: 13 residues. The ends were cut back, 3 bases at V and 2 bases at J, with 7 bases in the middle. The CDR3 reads CASSWDFTDTQYF. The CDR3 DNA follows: TGCGCCAGCAGCTGGGACTTCACAGATACGCAGTATTTT.

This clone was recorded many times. DNA for the CDR3: TGTGCCAGTAGTAGTAGGACCCAAACTACCTTGGGTCAGCCCCAGCATTTT. It is translated as CASSSRTQTTLGQPQHF. This chain connects TRBV19 to TRBJ1-5; D call uncertain. The CDR3 loop spans 17 amino acids. Trimming took off 4 bases at V and 6 bases at J, with 22 bases between the two ends. The germline gives CDR1 LNHDA, CDR2 SQIVND (reference sequence). Drawing the rest from reference TRBV19 and TRBJ1-5, the complete variable domain is DGGITQSPKYLFRKEGQNVTLSCEQNLNHDAMYWYRQDPGQGLRLIYYSQIVNDFQKGDIAEGYSVSREKKESFPLTVTSAQKNPTAFYLCASSSRTQTTLGQPQHFGDGTRLSIL.

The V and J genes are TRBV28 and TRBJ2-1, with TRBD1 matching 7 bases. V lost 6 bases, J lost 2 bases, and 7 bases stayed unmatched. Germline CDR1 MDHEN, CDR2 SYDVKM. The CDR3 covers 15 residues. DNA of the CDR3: TGTGCCAGCAGACGAGACAGGGCACCCTACAATGAGCAGTTCTTC. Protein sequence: CASRRDRAPYNEQFF.

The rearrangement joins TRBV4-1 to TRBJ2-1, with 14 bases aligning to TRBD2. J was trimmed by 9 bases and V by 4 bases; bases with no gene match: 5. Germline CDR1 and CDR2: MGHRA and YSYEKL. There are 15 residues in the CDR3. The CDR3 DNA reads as TGCGCCAGCAGCCGGGGACTAGCGGGAGCAGGTGAGCAGTTCTTC. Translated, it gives CASSRGLAGAGEQFF.

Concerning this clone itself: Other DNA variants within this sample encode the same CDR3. The CDR3 region has the DNA TGTGCCAGCAGCCTTAGCGGAAGCTCCTACAATGAGCAGTTCTTC. Its protein is CASSLSGSSYNEQFF. The chain joins TRBV7-2 to TRBJ2-1; weak D call: TRBD2 (6 bases). CDR1 and CDR2 (germline): SGHTA, FQGNSA. The V end was cut by 5 bases, the J end by 0 bases, with 11 bases between. The CDR3 is 15 residues long.

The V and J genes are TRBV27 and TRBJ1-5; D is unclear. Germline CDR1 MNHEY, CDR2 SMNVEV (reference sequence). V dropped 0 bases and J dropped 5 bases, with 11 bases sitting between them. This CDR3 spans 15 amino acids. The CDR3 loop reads CASSLSYLRDQPQHF. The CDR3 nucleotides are TGTGCCAGCAGTTTATCGTATCTTAGGGATCAGCCCCAGCATTTT.

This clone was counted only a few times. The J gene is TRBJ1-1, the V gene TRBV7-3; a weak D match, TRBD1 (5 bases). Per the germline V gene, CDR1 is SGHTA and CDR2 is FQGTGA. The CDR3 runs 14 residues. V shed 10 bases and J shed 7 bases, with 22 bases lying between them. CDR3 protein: CATSKGTSQVEAFF. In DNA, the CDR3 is TGTGCCACTTCAAAGGGGACTAGCCAGGTTGAAGCTTTCTTT.

CDR3 in DNA: TGTGCCAGCAGCCCACCCCGCGGGAACACTGAAGCTTTCTTT. Translating it yields CASSPPRGNTEAFF. The rearrangement uses TRBV28 and TRBJ1-1, with D unclear. Germline V gene data show CDR1 as MDHEN and CDR2 as SYDVKM. The CDR3 covers 14 residues. V was cut by 6 bases and J by 1 base, with 12 bases left in between. Drawing the rest from reference TRBV28 and TRBJ1-1, the complete variable domain is DVKVTQSSRYLVKRTGEKVFLECVQDMDHENMFWYRQDPGLGLRLIYFSYDVKMKEKGDIPEGYSVSREKKERFSLILESASTNQTSMYLCASSPPRGNTEAFFGQGTRLTVV.

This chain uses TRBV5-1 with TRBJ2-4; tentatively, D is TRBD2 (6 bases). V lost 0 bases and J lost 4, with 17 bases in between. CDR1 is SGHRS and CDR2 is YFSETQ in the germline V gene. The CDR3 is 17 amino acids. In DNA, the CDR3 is TGCGCCAGCAGCTTGGCGGGGCGGGACGATAGAAAAAACATTCAGTACTTC. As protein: CASSLAGRDDRKNIQYF.

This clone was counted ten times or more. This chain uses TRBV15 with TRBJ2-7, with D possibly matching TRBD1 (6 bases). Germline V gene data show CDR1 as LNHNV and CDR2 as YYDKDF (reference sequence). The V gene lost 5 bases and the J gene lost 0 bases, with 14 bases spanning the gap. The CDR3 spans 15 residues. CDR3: CATSPRTEGSYEQYF. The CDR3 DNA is TGTGCCACCAGCCCTCGGACAGAAGGCTCCTACGAGCAGTACTTC.

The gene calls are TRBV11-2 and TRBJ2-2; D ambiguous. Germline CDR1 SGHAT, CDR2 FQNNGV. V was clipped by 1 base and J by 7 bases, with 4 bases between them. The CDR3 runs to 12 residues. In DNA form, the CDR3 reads TGTGCCAGCAGCTTAGCTCTCGGGGAGCTGTTTTTT. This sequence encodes CASSLALGELFF.

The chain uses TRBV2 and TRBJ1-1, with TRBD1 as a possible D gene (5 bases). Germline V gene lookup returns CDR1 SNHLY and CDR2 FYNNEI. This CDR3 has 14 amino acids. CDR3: CVTRGPGGKEEAFF. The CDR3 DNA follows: TGTGTCACGAGGGGACCGGGGGGAAAAGAAGAAGCTTTCTTT.

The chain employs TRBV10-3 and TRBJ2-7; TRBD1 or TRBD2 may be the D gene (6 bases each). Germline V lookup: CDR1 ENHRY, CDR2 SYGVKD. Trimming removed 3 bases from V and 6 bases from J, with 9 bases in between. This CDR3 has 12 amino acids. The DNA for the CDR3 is TGTGCCATCAGTGAAGGGGGAGGCGAGCAGTACTTC. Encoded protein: CAISEGGGEQYF.